The table lists the clone carrying this TCR beta chain with many counts. Antigen unknown. This entry belongs to a study of T cell repertoires in cytomegalovirus infection. The ends lost 5 bases at V and 4 bases at J; junction bases unmatched: 7. The germline V gene encodes CDR1 SGHTA and CDR2 FQGNSA. There are 16 residues in the CDR3. Each CDR3 protein gets one entry after TCRdb re-called the reads with MiXCR. The table has about 920,000 distinct CDR3 sequences, roughly a third seen once; the top ten hold roughly 12%. Here the sequenced sample was cultured CD8+ T cells from PBMCs, taken from culture after CMV antigen stimulation. This receptor was identified in a human donor in good health (CMV status not recorded). Some clones in this sample may be carry-over from other donors' samples. The chain uses TRBV7-2 and TRBJ2-1; 11 positions match TRBD2. This CDR3 reads CASSPGASGGYNEQFF. DNA for the CDR3: TGTGCCAGCAGCCCAGGGGCTAGCGGGGGGTACAATGAGCAGTTCTTC. The full variable domain, rest sourced from reference TRBV7-2 and TRBJ2-1, is GAGVSQSPSNKVTEKGKDVELRCDPISGHTALYWYRQSLGQGLEFLIYFQGNSAPDKSGLPSDRFSAERTGGSVSTLTIQRTQQEDSAVYLCASSPGASGGYNEQFFGPGTRLTVL.